Reported below is one T cell receptor beta chain. The entry originates in a study of blood T cell repertoires in COVID-19. Turning to the study itself: Acute-phase and convalescent COVID-19 samples originated in the United States, Italy and Spain. T cells, B-cell-depleted T cells, or PBMCs provided the cDNA or gDNA that served as material.

CDR3 length: 14 residues. From germline, CDR1 is SGHKS and CDR2 YYEKEE (reference sequence). V was cut by 1 base and J by 4 bases, with 11 bases left in between. Original analysis: Reference gene primer amplification yielded estimated nucleated cell counts. Measured with immunoSEQ multiplex PCR; TCRdb has only the in-frame clones, and not every one. The D gene and trimming were derived from the DNA, and the V and J assignments and clone size from that table. The sample includes 45,000 to 60,000 clones, around 85% of them seen just once. The sequence was obtained from a human donor in a cohort sampled during active COVID-19. The chain is built from TRBV5-5 and TRBJ1-2; D unresolved. Sequencing was performed on peripheral blood. The chain's CDR3 is CASSLFAASYGYTF. The CDR3 DNA follows: TGTGCCAGCAGCTTGTTCGCGGCCTCCTATGGCTACACCTTC.